A selection of T cell receptor beta chains follows, all from one sample in a study of cytomegalovirus exposure and HLA in healthy donors. Sequencing used immunoSEQ multiplex PCR; TCRdb keeps in-frame clones, though not all of them. The repertoire includes 130,000 or so clones, 70% to 85% of them detected once, and around 5.8% sits in the top ten. The sample taken for sequencing was PBMCs. Source of these receptors: a man between 18 and 29 years old in good health and CMV-seropositive. Both conserved end residues are part of each CDR3. D genes are given only for firm matches. Some rows mark clone size as missing; the rest say once, few, many or name a class of expanded clone.

>NA|TRBJ1-6|NA|TRBV13
CASSLESGDNSPLHF
TGTGCCAGCAGCTTAGAGTCAGGGGATAATTCACCCCTCCACTTT
>NA|TRBJ2-6|NA|TRBV6-1
CASSGEVGERRKRTF
TGTGCCAGCAGTGGGGAGGTAGGGGAACGTCGAAAGAGGACTTTC
>NA|TRBJ2-1|NA|TRBV7-6
CASSLAGGTIPSYNEQFF
TGTGCCAGCAGCTTAGCTGGGGGGACCATTCCCTCCTACAATGAGCAGTTCTTC
>NA|TRBJ1-1|NA|TRBV29-1
CSVARERMNTEAFF
TGCAGCGTTGCCCGGGAGAGAATGAACACTGAAGCTTTCTTT
>NA|TRBJ2-7|TRBD1|TRBV27
CASSLAGTVTYEQYF
TGTGCCAGCAGTTTAGCCGGGACAGTGACCTACGAGCAGTACTTC
>NA|TRBJ1-5|TRBD1|TRBV27
CASRAGTGGSAQHF
TGTGCCAGCAGGGCCGGGACAGGAGGTTCAGCCCAGCATTTT
>NA|TRBJ1-4|NA|TRBV5-1
CASSPGVGGYNEKLFF
TGCGCCAGCAGCCCCGGCGTGGGAGGGTATAATGAAAAACTGTTTTTT
>NA|TRBJ1-3|NA|TRBV15
CATSSHRGNTIYF
TGTGCCACCAGCAGTCACAGGGGAAACACCATATATTTT
>NA|TRBJ1-4|NA|TRBV6-5
CASSFQGTTNEKLFF
TGTGCCAGCAGTTTTCAGGGGACAACTAATGAAAAACTGTTTTTT
>few|TRBJ2-1|TRBD1|TRBV19
CASLMTGQGYNEQFF
TGTGCCAGTTTAATGACGGGACAGGGGTACAATGAGCAGTTCTTC
>NA|TRBJ1-6|TRBD1|TRBV19
CASSPRTGVSPLHF
TGTGCCAGTAGTCCAAGGACAGGGGTTTCACCCCTCCACTTT
>once|TRBJ2-7|NA|TRBV5-4
CASSPIRGLVSYEQYF
TGTGCCAGCAGTCCTATTAGGGGACTGGTCTCCTACGAGCAGTACTTC
>NA|TRBJ1-4|TRBD1|TRBV18
CASSRGQGLGEKLFF
TGTGCCAGCTCGCGAGGACAGGGGTTAGGTGAAAAACTGTTTTTT
>NA|TRBJ2-5|NA|TRBV7-3
CASSLVREETQYF
TGTGCCAGCAGCTTAGTCAGGGAAGAGACCCAGTACTTC
>NA|TRBJ2-7|TRBD1|TRBV27
CASRLQGRVPYEQYF
TGTGCCAGCAGGCTACAGGGGCGGGTACCCTACGAGCAGTACTTC
>NA|TRBJ1-1|NA|TRBV5-1
CASSLGPLLHTEAFF
TGCGCCAGCAGCTTGGGGCCCCTTCTCCACACTGAAGCTTTCTTT
>NA|TRBJ2-7|TRBD1|TRBV4-1
CASSQVVDRRSYEQYF
TGCGCCAGCAGCCAAGTTGTGGACAGGCGCTCCTACGAGCAGTACTTC
>NA|TRBJ1-2|NA|TRBV5-1
CASSLDTYGYTF
TGCGCCAGCAGCTTAGACACCTATGGCTACACCTTC
>NA|TRBJ1-2|NA|TRBV12-5
CASFSGNYGYTF
TGTGCTAGCTTTTCAGGGAACTATGGCTACACCTTC
>NA|TRBJ1-2|NA|TRBV19
CASSPTGREGYTF
TGTGCCAGTAGTCCTACAGGGAGGGAAGGCTACACCTTC
>few|TRBJ1-1|TRBD1|TRBV6-1
CASVGQGSTEAFF
TGTGCCAGTGTCGGACAGGGGAGCACTGAAGCTTTCTTT
>NA|TRBJ2-5|TRBD2|TRBV15
CATSGGLAGRGGGETQYF
TGTGCCACCAGCGGGGGACTAGCGGGTCGGGGAGGAGGGGAGACCCAGTACTTC
>NA|TRBJ1-2|NA|TRBV2
CASTARDKNYGYTF
TGCGCCAGCACTGCCCGGGACAAGAACTATGGCTACACCTTC
>NA|TRBJ2-5|TRBD2|TRBV28
CASTGSSGGANWLETQYF
TGTGCCAGCACAGGATCAAGCGGGGGGGCCAATTGGTTAGAGACCCAGTACTTC
>NA|TRBJ2-7|TRBD1|TRBV5-1
CASSLEGTGEDEQYF
TGCGCCAGCAGCTTGGAGGGGACAGGGGAGGACGAGCAGTACTTC
>NA|TRBJ1-4|NA|TRBV30
CAWSIREKLFF
TGTGCCTGGAGCATTCGGGAAAAACTGTTTTTT
>NA|TRBJ1-5|NA|TRBV19
CASSIDHRINQPQHF
TGTGCCAGTAGTATAGATCACAGGATCAATCAGCCCCAGCATTTT